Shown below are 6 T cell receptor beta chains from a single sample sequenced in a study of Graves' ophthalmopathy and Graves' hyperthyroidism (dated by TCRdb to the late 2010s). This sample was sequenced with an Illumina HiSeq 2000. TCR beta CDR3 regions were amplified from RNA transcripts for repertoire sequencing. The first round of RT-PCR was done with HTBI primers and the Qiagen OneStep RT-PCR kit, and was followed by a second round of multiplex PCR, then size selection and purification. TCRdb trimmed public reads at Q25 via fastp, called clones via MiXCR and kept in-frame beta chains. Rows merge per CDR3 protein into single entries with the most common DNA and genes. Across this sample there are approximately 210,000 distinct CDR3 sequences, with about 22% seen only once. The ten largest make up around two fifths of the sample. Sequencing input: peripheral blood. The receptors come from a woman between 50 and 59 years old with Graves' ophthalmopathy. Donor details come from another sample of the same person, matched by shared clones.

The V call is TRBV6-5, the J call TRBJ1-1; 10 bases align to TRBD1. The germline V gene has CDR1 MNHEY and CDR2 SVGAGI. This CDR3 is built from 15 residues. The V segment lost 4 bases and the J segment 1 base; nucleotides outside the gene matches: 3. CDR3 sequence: CASSWDRGRNTEAFF. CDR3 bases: TGTGCCAGCAGTTGGGACAGGGGAAGGAACACTGAAGCTTTCTTT.

CDR3 DNA: TGTGCCAGCACCCTGGACAGGGGATCCGGGGAGCTGTTTTTT. Translating it yields CASTLDRGSGELFF. The chain uses TRBV28 and TRBJ2-2; 9 bases agree with TRBD1. The CDR3 runs to 14 residues. Trimming took 7 bases from V and 6 from J; bases not matched to a gene: 6. Germline V lookup: CDR1 MDHEN, CDR2 SYDVKM.

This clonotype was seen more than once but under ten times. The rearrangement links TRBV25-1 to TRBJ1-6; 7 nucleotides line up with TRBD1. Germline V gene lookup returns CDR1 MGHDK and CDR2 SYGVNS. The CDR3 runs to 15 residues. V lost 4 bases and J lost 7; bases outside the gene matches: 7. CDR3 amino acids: CASSVFAGGNSPLHF. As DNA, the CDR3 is TGTGCCAGCAGTGTATTCGCAGGGGGGAATTCACCCCTCCACTTT.

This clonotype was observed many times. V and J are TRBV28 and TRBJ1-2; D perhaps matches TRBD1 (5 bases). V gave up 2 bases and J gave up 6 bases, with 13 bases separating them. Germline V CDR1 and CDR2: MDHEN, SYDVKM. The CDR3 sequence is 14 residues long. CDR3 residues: CASSLVTLRDGYTF. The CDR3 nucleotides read TGTGCCAGCAGTTTAGTTACTCTCAGGGATGGCTACACCTTC.

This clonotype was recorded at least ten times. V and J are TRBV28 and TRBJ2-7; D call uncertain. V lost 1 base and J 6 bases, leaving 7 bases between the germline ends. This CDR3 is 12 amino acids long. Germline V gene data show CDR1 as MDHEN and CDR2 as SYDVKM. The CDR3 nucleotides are TGTGCCAGCAGTTTATCAGAACCCGAGCAGTACTTC. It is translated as CASSLSEPEQYF.

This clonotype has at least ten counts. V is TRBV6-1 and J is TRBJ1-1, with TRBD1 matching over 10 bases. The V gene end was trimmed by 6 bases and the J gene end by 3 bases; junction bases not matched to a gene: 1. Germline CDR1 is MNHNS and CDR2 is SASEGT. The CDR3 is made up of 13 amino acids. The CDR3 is CASRDRGYTEAFF. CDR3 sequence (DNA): TGTGCCAGCAGGGACAGGGGGTACACTGAAGCTTTCTTT.